This T cell receptor (beta chain) was profiled in a study of beta chain features in type 1 diabetes. Study observations and caveats: Among all four CD4+ subsets, Type 1 diabetes patients had TCRB CDR3s that were moderately but significantly shorter. Patients with type 1 diabetes carried fewer insertions and had more deletions at their VDJ junctions.

Details on this clone: As yet, its antigen is unknown.

All of the isolated RNA was reverse transcribed, so expressed TCRB transcripts were sequenced. About 3.7 million reads per sample were averaged for naive, central memory and regulatory samples. The data were produced by immunoSEQ multiplex PCR, yet TCRdb's version contains in-frame clones alone and is incomplete. Of around 310,000 clones listed, approximately 13% are singletons. Losses at the gene ends were 5 bases for V and 4 bases for J; bases not matched to a gene: 9. Germline CDR1 is SGHVS and CDR2 is FNYEAQ. The CDR3 length is 15 residues. The chain couples TRBV7-6 to TRBJ2-7; TRBD1 matches at 9 bases. Sequencing used naive CD4+ T cells from blood. The TCR originated in a woman aged 18-29 years with type 1 diabetes. CDR3 in amino acids: CASSQIGTGKYEQYF. The CDR3 DNA follows: TGTGCCAGCAGCCAAATCGGGACAGGGAAATACGAGCAGTACTTC.